A single sample gave rise to the 32 T cell receptor beta chains below, sequenced in a study of cytomegalovirus exposure and HLA in healthy donors. The primer mix had 60 Vbeta and 13 Jbeta primers. Clones were sequenced by immunoSEQ multiplex PCR, and TCRdb holds only the in-frame ones, with some missing. Here the sample spans 140,000 to 150,000 clones, around three quarters being singletons. Sequenced material: PBMCs. These receptors came from a woman between 55 and 75 years old in good health and CMV-seropositive.

The chain couples TRBV2 to TRBJ2-1; D gene unclear. Germline V gene data show CDR1 as SNHLY and CDR2 as FYNNEI. The V end lost 2 bases, the J end lost 0 bases, and 14 bases lay between the germline ends. CDR3 size: 17 residues. The CDR3 DNA is TGTGCCAGCAGTGAATCCCCCAGGCCTAACTCCTACAATGAGCAGTTCTTC. Protein: CASSESPRPNSYNEQFF.

The chain links TRBV4-1 to TRBJ2-7, with 9 nucleotides matching TRBD2. This CDR3 has 17 residues. From germline, CDR1 is MGHRA and CDR2 YSYEKL. J gave up 3 bases and V 0 bases, and 9 bases lay outside the gene matches. Here the CDR3 DNA reads TGCGCCAGCAGCCAAGATTTTGTGGCTAGCGGGGTCTACGAGCAGTACTTC. Its protein product is CASSQDFVASGVYEQYF.

This clone was counted a few times. The chain recombines TRBV11-2 with TRBJ1-2, with unresolved D. Per the germline V gene, CDR1 is SGHAT and CDR2 is FQNNGV. V lost 3 bases, J lost 3 bases, and 5 bases lay in between. CDR3 length: 12 amino acids. The CDR3 DNA reads as TGTGCCAGCAGCTTCGCAGACTATGGCTACACCTTC. It encodes CASSFADYGYTF.

The gene calls are TRBV30 and TRBJ1-1; 10 bases align to TRBD1. The CDR3 has 13 residues. V lost 8 bases, J lost 4 bases, and 7 bases stayed unmatched. Looked up from germline, CDR1 is GTSNPN and CDR2 is SVGIG (reference sequence). In DNA, the CDR3 is TGTGCCGGCTTGGGACAGGGGAGCACTGAAGCTTTCTTT. Protein product: CAGLGQGSTEAFF.

The gene calls are TRBV6-5 and TRBJ2-4; the match to TRBD2 covers 8 bases. Germline V gene data show CDR1 as MNHEY and CDR2 as SVGAGI. The CDR3 extends over 15 amino acids. Trimming took 4 bases from V and 3 from J; bases not matched to a gene: 5. The CDR3, as DNA: TGTGCCAGCAGTTGGGGACTAGGGGTCAAAAACATTCAGTACTTC. This translates into CASSWGLGVKNIQYF.

The CDR3 nucleotides are TGTGCCAGCTCGTTTTCGTCGGGGACTGAAGCTTTCTTT. Its translation: CASSFSSGTEAFF. The chain recombines TRBV9 with TRBJ1-1; D is ambiguous. Germline CDR1 reads SGDLS; CDR2 reads YYNGEE. The CDR3 spans 13 residues. Trimming took off 7 bases at V and 5 bases at J, with 15 bases between the two ends.

The V and J genes are TRBV18 and TRBJ2-5; 10 bases fit TRBD2. The J segment lost 4 bases and the V segment lost 2 bases, leaving 7 bases of the junction unmatched. This CDR3 has 16 amino acids. Germline CDR1 reads KGHSH; CDR2 reads LQKENI. CDR3 residues: CASSPGSGRVGETQYF. CDR3 bases: TGTGCCAGCTCACCAGGGAGCGGGAGGGTCGGAGAGACCCAGTACTTC.

This clone was picked up a small number of times. The chain is built from TRBV6-1 and TRBJ1-5, with 9 bases aligning to TRBD1. The germline V gene encodes CDR1 MNHNS and CDR2 SASEGT. The CDR3 contains 13 residues. V trimming: 8 bases; J trimming: 3 bases; junction bases outside the gene matches: 2. CDR3 protein: CASDRGTNQPQHF. The CDR3 DNA sequence: TGTGCCAGCGACAGGGGGACCAATCAGCCCCAGCATTTT.

The V gene is TRBV2, the J gene TRBJ1-5, with D possibly matching TRBD1 (6 bases). Trimming shortened V by 10 bases and J by 3 bases, and 16 bases separated the two germline ends. The CDR3 covers 14 residues. The germline V gene has CDR1 SNHLY and CDR2 FYNNEI. The CDR3: CATTGLGNNQPQHF. The CDR3 DNA follows: TGTGCCACCACAGGGTTAGGGAACAATCAGCCCCAGCATTTT. Combining the CDR3 with reference TRBV2 and TRBJ1-5 gives the whole variable domain EPEVTQTPSHQVTQMGQEVILRCVPISNHLYFYWYRQILGQKVEFLVSFYNNEISEKSEIFDDQFSVERPDGSNFTLKIRSTKLEDSAMYFCATTGLGNNQPQHFGDGTRLSIL.

This sequence joins TRBV28 and TRBJ1-1; 9 nucleotides agree with TRBD1. Trimming cost V 5 bases and J 4 bases; bases outside gene matches: 5. This CDR3 has 14 residues. Germline V lookup: CDR1 MDHEN, CDR2 SYDVKM. The CDR3 reads CASSANRGPTEAFF. The CDR3 DNA reads TGTGCCAGCAGTGCCAACAGGGGGCCCACTGAAGCTTTCTTT.

The chain uses TRBV28 and TRBJ1-2; the match to TRBD1 covers 7 bases. V shed 7 bases and J 2 bases; nucleotides not matched to a gene: 7. The CDR3 consists of 14 residues. Germline CDR1 MDHEN, CDR2 SYDVKM. The CDR3 DNA is TGTGCCAGCACCTCCCAGGGGGAGAACTATGGCTACACCTTC. Its protein product is CASTSQGENYGYTF.

CDR3 amino acids: CASTPGQGAPEQYF. Written as DNA, the CDR3 is TGTGCCAGCACCCCGGGACAGGGGGCTCCCGAGCAGTACTTC. This chain connects TRBV28 to TRBJ2-7; TRBD1 matches at 12 bases. The CDR3 totals 14 residues. With 7 bases clipped from V and 6 bases from J, the junction kept 7 bases outside the gene matches. The germline V gene has CDR1 MDHEN and CDR2 SYDVKM.

The chain has TRBV7-9 and TRBJ2-7, with TRBD1 identical over 8 bases. The CDR3 runs 15 residues. J was trimmed by 4 bases and V by 4 bases; bases with no gene match: 9. CDR1 and CDR2 (germline): SEHNR, FQNEAQ (reference sequence). This CDR3 reads CASSSYQGASYEQYF. The CDR3 DNA is TGTGCCAGCAGCTCCTATCAGGGGGCATCTTACGAGCAGTACTTC.

The chain has TRBV29-1 and TRBJ1-1, with D possibly being TRBD1 (5 bases). The CDR3 totals 13 residues. Trimming stripped 7 bases from V and 2 bases from J, with 14 bases between. Germline CDR1 and CDR2: SQVTM and ANQGSEA. The CDR3 DNA sequence: TGCAGCGCCCACAGGTCCTTCAACACTGAAGCTTTCTTT. Protein product: CSAHRSFNTEAFF.

This clone occurred a few times. This chain links TRBV28 with TRBJ1-1, with a tentative D call TRBD1 (5 bases). This CDR3 contains 18 residues. CDR1 is MDHEN, CDR2 SYDVKM, per germline. V lost 6 bases and J lost 1, with 24 bases in between. DNA of the CDR3: TGTGCCAGCAGACCCGACAGATCCACAACATATAAGAACACTGAAGCTTTCTTT. Amino acid sequence: CASRPDRSTTYKNTEAFF.

The chain employs TRBV6-1 and TRBJ1-1; a weak D match, TRBD1 (6 bases). Germline CDR1 and CDR2: MNHNS and SASEGT. V shed 5 bases and J shed 1 base, with 8 bases lying between them. The CDR3 length is 13 residues. This CDR3 is CASSRQENTEAFF. DNA of the CDR3: TGTGCCAGCAGTCGACAGGAGAACACTGAAGCTTTCTTT.

The chain is built from TRBV19 and TRBJ1-1, with 11 bases fitting TRBD1. Trimming cost V 5 bases and J 2 bases; bases outside gene matches: 13. The CDR3 is made up of 18 amino acids. Germline CDR1 is LNHDA and CDR2 is SQIVND (reference sequence). CDR3 in DNA: TGTGCCAGTAGTGCCCTGGTCCGGGACAGGGGGAAAAACACTGAAGCTTTCTTT. Translating gives CASSALVRDRGKNTEAFF. Combining the CDR3 with reference TRBV19 and TRBJ1-1 gives the whole variable domain DGGITQSPKYLFRKEGQNVTLSCEQNLNHDAMYWYRQDPGQGLRLIYYSQIVNDFQKGDIAEGYSVSREKKESFPLTVTSAQKNPTAFYLCASSALVRDRGKNTEAFFGQGTRLTVV.

The rearrangement joins TRBV7-9 to TRBJ1-1, with D unclear. There are 13 residues in the CDR3. V lost 5 bases and J 4 bases, leaving 11 bases between the germline ends. Per germline, CDR1 SEHNR and CDR2 FQNEAQ (reference sequence). The CDR3: CASSLEPGTEAFF. In DNA, the CDR3 is TGTGCCAGCAGCCTAGAGCCGGGCACTGAAGCTTTCTTT.

The chain combines TRBV4-1 with TRBJ2-7, with a possible D match to TRBD2 (6 bases). Germline V gene lookup returns CDR1 MGHRA and CDR2 YSYEKL. Trimming took 0 bases from V and 7 from J, leaving 19 bases between them. There are 16 residues in the CDR3. The CDR3 protein is CASSQEGTSGGTEQYF. CDR3 in DNA: TGCGCCAGCAGCCAAGAGGGAACCAGCGGAGGGACGGAGCAGTACTTC.

Only one count was recorded for this clone. The rearrangement uses TRBV5-6 and TRBJ2-4; 8 bases are shared with TRBD2. Germline values: CDR1 SGHDT, CDR2 YYEEEE. V gave up 1 base and J gave up 0 bases; unmatched junction bases: 6. The CDR3 has 17 residues. CDR3 nucleotide sequence: TGTGCCAGCAGCTTGTCCGGGAGCGGGAGAGCCAAAAACATTCAGTACTTC. Its protein product is CASSLSGSGRAKNIQYF.

The chain recombines TRBV7-8 with TRBJ1-1; D remains unclear. Per germline, CDR1 SGHVS and CDR2 FQNEAQ. CDR3 length: 17 amino acids. Trimming shortened V by 5 bases and J by 4 bases, and 23 bases separated the two germline ends. CDR3 protein: CASSTRATPGLGTEAFF. The CDR3 DNA reads as TGTGCCAGCAGCACTAGAGCCACACCCGGGCTGGGCACTGAAGCTTTCTTT.

The J gene is TRBJ2-7, the V gene TRBV9; 8 bases are a match to TRBD2. Germline V gives CDR1 SGDLS, CDR2 YYNGEE. CDR3 length: 15 residues. Losses at the gene ends were 0 bases for V and 3 bases for J; bases not matched to a gene: 5. The CDR3 DNA reads as TGTGCCAGCAGCGTAGGCGCGGGGGGACTCTACGAGCAGTACTTC. Translated, it gives CASSVGAGGLYEQYF.

V usage is TRBV11-2 and J usage is TRBJ2-7; weak D call: TRBD1 (5 bases). V was cut by 0 bases and J by 2 bases, with 11 bases left in between. The CDR3 is made up of 15 amino acids. Germline V gives CDR1 SGHAT, CDR2 FQNNGV. The CDR3 spells CASSLDRVGTYEQYF. The CDR3 DNA is TGTGCCAGCAGCTTAGACAGGGTAGGGACCTACGAGCAGTACTTC.

This clone was counted a few times. DNA for the CDR3: TGTGCCAGCAGTTACTACGGGGAGGGCTACACCTTC. Its protein is CASSYYGEGYTF. The chain links TRBV6-5 to TRBJ1-2; no clear D. Germline assignment: CDR1 MNHEY and CDR2 SVGAGI. Trimming cost V 1 base and J 8 bases, with 8 bases left between them. CDR3 length: 12 residues.

The chain uses TRBV6-1 and TRBJ2-3; TRBD2 matches 11 bases. The CDR3 has 17 residues. The trim removed 1 base at V and 0 bases at J, leaving 3 bases unmatched. Germline CDR1 is MNHNS and CDR2 is SASEGT. The CDR3 protein is CASSEETSGVSTDTQYF. The CDR3 DNA sequence: TGTGCCAGCAGTGAAGAGACTAGCGGGGTTAGCACAGATACGCAGTATTTT.

The chain recombines TRBV6-5 with TRBJ1-5, with a possible D match to TRBD1 (5 bases). The CDR3 extends over 15 amino acids. V lost 6 bases and J 7 bases, leaving 19 bases between the germline ends. The germline CDR1 and CDR2 sequences are MNHEY and SVGAGI. CDR3 residues: CASSTSGVWEQPQHF. The CDR3 coding sequence is TGTGCCAGCAGCACGTCGGGGGTTTGGGAGCAGCCCCAGCATTTT.

The chain carries TRBV2 and TRBJ1-1; 8 bases match TRBD1. With V trimmed by 8 bases and J by 3 bases, 8 bases remained unmatched. The CDR3 loop spans 14 amino acids. CDR1 and CDR2 from the germline V gene are SNHLY and FYNNEI. CDR3 residues: CASGRTGGDTEAFF. The CDR3 DNA reads TGTGCCAGCGGAAGAACAGGGGGAGACACTGAAGCTTTCTTT.

The V and J genes are TRBV9 and TRBJ2-1; 11 nucleotides line up with TRBD2. Germline values: CDR1 SGDLS, CDR2 YYNGEE. The V and J ends lost 3 bases and 5 bases, in that order; junction bases with no gene match: 4. This CDR3 spans 15 amino acids. CDR3 region: CASSATSGVHNEQFF. CDR3 DNA: TGTGCCAGCAGCGCGACTAGCGGGGTCCACAATGAGCAGTTCTTC.

This clone was seen a few times. The V gene is TRBV5-1, the J gene TRBJ2-5; a weak D match, TRBD2 (5 bases). The CDR3 length is 12 residues. Deletions cut 5 bases from V and 7 bases from J, with 12 bases between. CDR1 is SGHRS and CDR2 is YFSETQ in the germline V gene. DNA of the CDR3: TGCGCCAGCAGTCCGTCCGGAGGGACCCAGTACTTC. This translates into CASSPSGGTQYF.

This chain joins TRBV5-8 and TRBJ1-1; D remains unclear. Germline V gene data show CDR1 as SGHTS and CDR2 as YDEGEE. This CDR3 has 15 amino acids. V shed 0 bases and J shed 2 bases, with 11 bases lying between them. DNA for the CDR3: TGTGCCAGCAGCTTGGAATGGGCAAAAAACACTGAAGCTTTCTTT. Protein: CASSLEWAKNTEAFF.

The genes are TRBV6-5 and TRBJ2-5, with 10 bases identical to TRBD2. The DNA matches TRBJ2-7 better at its end, which makes the J call doubtful. Germline V lookup: CDR1 MNHEY, CDR2 SVGAGI. The CDR3 has 15 residues. Here the CDR3 reads CASSRGSAGGYEQYF. CDR3 bases: TGTGCCAGTTCGAGGGGGTCAGCGGGAGGGTACGAGCAGTACTTC.

This rearrangement joins TRBV7-9 to TRBJ2-1; TRBD2 agrees at 8 bases. J was trimmed by 0 bases and V by 10 bases; bases with no gene match: 8. The CDR3 length is 15 residues. Germline V gives CDR1 SEHNR, CDR2 FQNEAQ (reference sequence). Here the CDR3 reads CATYGGGLSYNEQFF. CDR3 coding DNA: TGTGCCACCTATGGCGGGGGGCTCTCCTACAATGAGCAGTTCTTC.